This T cell receptor beta chain was documented in a study of CD4+ T cells in melanoma. Study observations and caveats: In melanoma, neoantigen-specific CD4+ T cells reportedly differed in differentiation state. A reported correlation linked neoantigen-specific CD4+ T cells to CD8+, macrophage and B cell function.

CDR1 is SGDLS, CDR2 YYNGEE, per germline. The CDR3 covers 15 residues. The ends were cut back, 4 bases at V and 5 bases at J, with 18 bases in the middle. A note on this clone: What it binds is not known.

Only in-frame clones appear in the TCRdb table, and some are missing; sequencing was by immunoSEQ multiplex PCR. The sample lists some 13,000 clones; about 83% were seen once. The specimen sequenced was cells from a culture (not recorded whether cultured in vitro). V is TRBV9 and J is TRBJ1-2; TRBD1 is a possible D gene (5 bases). The TCR was taken from a human donor with melanoma. CDR3 residues: CASSPSEGLGYGYTF. The CDR3 DNA reads TGTGCCAGCAGCCCTTCCGAGGGGCTGGGGTATGGCTACACCTTC.